One T cell receptor beta chain is described in this entry. Its specificity is not known. Samples each yielded cDNA through eight separate reactions. PCR of TCRalpha and TCRbeta cDNA was nested, with two rounds of 16 and 9 cycles. Reprocessing the 5' RACE reads, TCRdb reports a single entry for every CDR3 protein and omits DNA. The sample features some 200,000 distinct CDR3 sequences, with 1.6% in its top ten. The germline CDR1 and CDR2 sequences are MNHEY and SVGAGI. The CDR3 length is 12 residues. Blood was drawn once per donor, and each sample measured around 2.6 ml. These data originate in a study of monozygotic twins with inflammatory bowel disease. The study, taken as a whole, reports: Healthy co-twins exceeded IBD patients in TCRbeta diversity as measured by inverse Simpson.

The specimen sequenced was blood. This TCR came from a human donor with ulcerative colitis or Crohn's disease, or a healthy co-twin of an affected twin (not recorded which). The chain joins TRBV6-5 to TRBJ2-3; TCRdb proposes TRBD1, but this gene call is untestable without DNA. The CDR3 sequence is CASWSGTDTQYF.